This is a list of T cell receptor beta chains from one sample in a study of blood T cell repertoires in COVID-19. TCRdb keeps only in-frame clones here, not all; method: immunoSEQ multiplex PCR. The table records about 200,000 clones, around 83% of them present only once. The sequenced sample was peripheral blood. These receptors all stem from a woman aged 45-65 years with COVID-19, enrolled during active disease. Each CDR3 is given with its conserved first and last residue. Each record gives: V gene, clone size, D gene, J gene, CDR3 DNA, CDR3 protein. D genes are given only for firm matches. Rows may omit the clone size; those that give it use once, few, many or a size class.

TRBV11-2	.	.	TRBJ2-3	TGTGCCGTCTGGGGGCGGGGGAGCACAGATACGCAGTATTTT	CAVWGRGSTDTQYF
TRBV5-6	.	.	TRBJ2-1	TGTGCCAGCAGCTTGGCCTTGGGGGGGCCGAGCTCCTACAATGAGCAGTTCTTC	CASSLALGGPSSYNEQFF
TRBV5-6	few	TRBD1	TRBJ1-2	TGTGCCAGCAGCTGGCCCGGACAGGGAGGGGATGGCTACACCTTC	CASSWPGQGGDGYTF
TRBV7-8	.	.	TRBJ2-1	TGTGCCAGCAGCTTAACAGGACAGCTTTTACCGCGTGAGCAGTTCTTC	CASSLTGQLLPREQFF
TRBV14	.	TRBD1	TRBJ2-7	TGTGCCAGCAGCCCCTCCCCAGGGGGCCATTCGTACGAGCAGTACTTC	CASSPSPGGHSYEQYF
TRBV19	.	.	TRBJ2-3	TGTGCCAGTAGTACAGGGGAGGGAGATACGCAGTATTTT	CASSTGEGDTQYF
TRBV11-2	.	TRBD2	TRBJ2-1	TGTGCCAGCAGCTTAGCGGGGAGGGGTCATGAGCAGTTCTTC	CASSLAGRGHEQFF
TRBV27	once	.	TRBJ1-3	TGTGCCAGCAGCCAAGGACAGCGCTCTGGAAACACCATATATTTT	CASSQGQRSGNTIYF
TRBV19	.	.	TRBJ1-4	TGTGCCAGTAGTATAATCGGATGGGAGGAAAAACTGTTTTTT	CASSIIGWEEKLFF
TRBV28	.	.	TRBJ1-2	TGTGCCAGCAGGAATACAGGGACGGCTTTAAGAGGCTACACCTTC	CASRNTGTALRGYTF
TRBV5-1	.	TRBD1	TRBJ1-6	TGCGCCAGCAGCTCGGGACAGGGGAATTCACCCCTCCACTTT	CASSSGQGNSPLHF
TRBV27	once	.	TRBJ2-1	TGTGCCAGCAGTTTAACAGGGACCAATGAGCAGTTCTTC	CASSLTGTNEQFF
TRBV6-5	.	TRBD1	TRBJ2-5	TGTGCCAGCAGTTGGACAGGGAGCCAAGAGACCCAGTACTTC	CASSWTGSQETQYF
TRBV19	once	.	TRBJ1-1	TGTGCCACCTCGAGTAGTGAAGCTTTCTTT	CATSSSEAFF
TRBV27	.	.	TRBJ1-2	TGTGCCAGCGCCTCGGGGTATGGCTACACCTTC	CASASGYGYTF
TRBV9	.	.	TRBJ2-1	TGTGCCAGCAGCGTACGGTGGGCGGGTAATGAGCAGTTCTTC	CASSVRWAGNEQFF
TRBV10-1	once	.	TRBJ1-1	TGCGCCAGCAGCTCGGACAGTTTCAACACTGAAGCTTTCTTT	CASSSDSFNTEAFF
TRBV3-1/TRBV3-2	.	TRBD1	TRBJ1-2	TGTGCCAGCAGCCGGAGGGGGCCCGCGGACTACACCTTC	CASSRRGPADYTF
TRBV19	.	TRBD1	TRBJ1-4	TGTGCCAGTAGTATTTCGGGGACAGTTAATGAAAAACTGTTTTTT	CASSISGTVNEKLFF
TRBV4-1	.	TRBD2	TRBJ2-3	TGCGCCAGCAGCCAAGATTCGGGAGGGATTATCACAGATACGCAGTATTTT	CASSQDSGGIITDTQYF
TRBV11-1	.	TRBD1	TRBJ1-2	TGTGCCAGCTCGGGGACAGGGTCAAACTATGGCTACACCTTC	CASSGTGSNYGYTF
TRBV2	few	TRBD1	TRBJ1-1	TGTGCCAGCATTAGGGACAGAAACACTGAAGCTTTCTTT	CASIRDRNTEAFF
TRBV24-1	.	TRBD1	TRBJ2-7	TGTGCCACCAGTGATTGGACAGGGGGCTCCTACGAGCAGTACTTC	CATSDWTGGSYEQYF
TRBV11-2	.	.	TRBJ1-2	TGTGCCAGCAGCTTAGAAGGGCGTTGGCAGGGTGATGATGGCTACACCTTC	CASSLEGRWQGDDGYTF
TRBV5-1	.	.	TRBJ2-5	TGCGCCAGCAGCCGGGGTCTAAGGACGGGGGAAGAGACCCAGTACTTC	CASSRGLRTGEETQYF
TRBV5-1	.	TRBD1	TRBJ1-4	TGCGCCAGCAGCCGACAGGGTTCAAATGAAAAACTGTTTTTT	CASSRQGSNEKLFF
TRBV19	.	TRBD1	TRBJ1-1	TGTGCCAGTAGTATAGGGACAGGTCTGTGGGGCACTGAAGCTTTCTTT	CASSIGTGLWGTEAFF
TRBV5-1	.	.	TRBJ2-3	TGCGCCAGCCGATCACCAGGCACAGATACGCAGTATTTT	CASRSPGTDTQYF
TRBV5-6	.	TRBD1	TRBJ1-6	TGTGCCAGCAGCTTAGAGACAGGGATGACACCCCTCCACTTT	CASSLETGMTPLHF
TRBV11-3	.	.	TRBJ2-5	TGTGCCAGCAGCTTTGGGGGCTTGACAAGAGAGACCCAGTACTTC	CASSFGGLTRETQYF
TRBV2	.	TRBD1	TRBJ1-3	TGTGCCAGCAGTAACGCACAGGGGATCTCTGGAAACACCATATATTTT	CASSNAQGISGNTIYF
TRBV30	.	.	TRBJ2-5	TGTGCCTGGAGCGAGGGCGTTGGTGGGACCCAGTACTTC	CAWSEGVGGTQYF
TRBV12-3/TRBV12-4	.	.	TRBJ2-1	TGTGCCGTCAAAGGAGGGTACAATGAGCAGTTCTTC	CAVKGGYNEQFF
TRBV5-4	.	.	TRBJ2-2	TGTGCCAGCAGCTTGGGAGGGAGCGGGGAGCTGTTTTTT	CASSLGGSGELFF
TRBV10-2	.	TRBD1	TRBJ2-1	TGCGCCAGCAGAGCGACAGGGATCTACAATGAGCAGTTCTTC	CASRATGIYNEQFF
TRBV25-1	.	.	TRBJ2-6	TGTGCCAGCAATACAGGGTCCGGGGCCAACGTCCTGACTTTC	CASNTGSGANVLTF
TRBV28	once	TRBD2	TRBJ2-3	TGTGCCAGCAGTTTTGGGCTAGCGGGGGGAGGGAGCACAGATACGCAGTATTTT	CASSFGLAGGGSTDTQYF
TRBV12-5	.	TRBD2	TRBJ2-1	TGTGCTAGTGCCTGGGCCTTAGCGGGGGAACGGGGGGATGAGCAGTTCTTC	CASAWALAGERGDEQFF
TRBV5-4	.	TRBD1	TRBJ1-3	TGTGCCAGCAGCGCCGGGACAGGGGGTGGAAACACCATATATTTT	CASSAGTGGGNTIYF
TRBV30	once	.	TRBJ2-1	TGTGCCTGGAGTGCGGCAGGGAGGAATGAGCAGTTCTTC	CAWSAAGRNEQFF
TRBV29-1	.	.	TRBJ2-5	TGCAGCTCAAGGACCGGACTAATAGAGACCCAGTACTTC	CSSRTGLIETQYF
TRBV6-5	.	.	TRBJ1-3	TGTGCCAGCAGCCTCGACGGGAGCTCTGGAAACACCATATATTTT	CASSLDGSSGNTIYF
TRBV19	.	TRBD1	TRBJ1-1	TGTGCCAGCAATGACAGGGGCACTGAAGCTTTCTTT	CASNDRGTEAFF
TRBV11-1	.	TRBD1	TRBJ2-7	TGTGCCAGCAGCTTAATCAGGGGGAGTCTTGACGAGCAGTACTTC	CASSLIRGSLDEQYF
TRBV19	once	.	TRBJ1-1	TGTGCCAGTAGTATTTCTATGGGAGAGGGTTTGAACACTGAAGCTTTCTTT	CASSISMGEGLNTEAFF
TRBV5-1	once	.	TRBJ2-7	TGCGCCAGCAGCTTGGCGGGTTTGGAGCAGTACTTC	CASSLAGLEQYF
TRBV3-1/TRBV3-2	.	.	TRBJ2-3	TGTGCCAGCAGTACCGGGACTGGGGACTCAGATACGCAGTATTTT	CASSTGTGDSDTQYF
TRBV9	.	TRBD2	TRBJ2-3	TGTGCCAGCAGCCCGAGGCCCTTAGCGGGGGGGCAGGAAGATACGCAGTATTTT	CASSPRPLAGGQEDTQYF
TRBV10-3	.	TRBD2	TRBJ2-1	TGTGCCATCACCCAGGGACTAGCGGGGGACAATGAGCAGTTCTTC	CAITQGLAGDNEQFF
TRBV5-6	.	.	TRBJ1-3	TGTGCCAGCAGCTTATCGGGAAACACCATATATTTT	CASSLSGNTIYF
TRBV19	once	.	TRBJ2-1	TGTGCCGTCGTCGGGGGATCAAGCTCCTACAATGAGCAGTTCTTC	CAVVGGSSSYNEQFF
TRBV7-8	.	.	TRBJ1-1	TGTGCCAGCAGCGCAGGGGATACTGAAGCTTTCTTT	CASSAGDTEAFF
TRBV19	.	.	TRBJ1-1	TGTGCCAGTAGATATCAGGGACTCAACACTGAAGCTTTCTTT	CASRYQGLNTEAFF